Sequencing of this T cell receptor beta chain was carried out in a study of blood T cells in healthy people across ages. Alongside a J-beta primer mix, a sample-barcoded 5' primer served in a second PCR lasting roughly 7 to 12 cycles. One entry per CDR3 protein, called by TCRdb with MiXCR from the 5' RACE reads. The sample has around 800,000 distinct CDR3 sequences, about a quarter seen once. Germline V lookup: CDR1 MDHEN, CDR2 SYDVKM. V was clipped by 5 bases and J by 9 bases, with 16 bases between them. The CDR3 has 13 amino acids. This same sample was also part of a study on T cells of mothers and their children.

The chain joins TRBV28 to TRBJ1-1, with D hard to call. The receptor's source is a boy aged 5-17 years in good health. The sequencing input was blood. The CDR3 nucleotides read TGTGCCAGCAGTCCCGATCCTGGCGGTAAAGCTTTCTTT. Translated: CASSPDPGGKAFF.